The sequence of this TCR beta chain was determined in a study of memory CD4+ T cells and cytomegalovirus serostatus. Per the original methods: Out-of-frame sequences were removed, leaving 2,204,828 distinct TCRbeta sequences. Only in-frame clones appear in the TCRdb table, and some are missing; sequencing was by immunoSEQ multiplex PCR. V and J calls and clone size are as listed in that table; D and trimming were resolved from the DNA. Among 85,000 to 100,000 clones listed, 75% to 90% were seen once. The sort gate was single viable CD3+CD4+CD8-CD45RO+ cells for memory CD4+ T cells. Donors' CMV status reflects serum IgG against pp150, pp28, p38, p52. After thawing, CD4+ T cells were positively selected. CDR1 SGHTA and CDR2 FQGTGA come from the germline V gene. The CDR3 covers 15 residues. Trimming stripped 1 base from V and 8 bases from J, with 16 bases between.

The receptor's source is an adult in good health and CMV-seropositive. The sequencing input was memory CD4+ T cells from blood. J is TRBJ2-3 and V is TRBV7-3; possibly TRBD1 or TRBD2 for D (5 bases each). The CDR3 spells CASSLSYARDGTQYF. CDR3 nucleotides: TGTGCCAGCAGCTTAAGTTACGCCCGGGACGGTACGCAGTATTTT.